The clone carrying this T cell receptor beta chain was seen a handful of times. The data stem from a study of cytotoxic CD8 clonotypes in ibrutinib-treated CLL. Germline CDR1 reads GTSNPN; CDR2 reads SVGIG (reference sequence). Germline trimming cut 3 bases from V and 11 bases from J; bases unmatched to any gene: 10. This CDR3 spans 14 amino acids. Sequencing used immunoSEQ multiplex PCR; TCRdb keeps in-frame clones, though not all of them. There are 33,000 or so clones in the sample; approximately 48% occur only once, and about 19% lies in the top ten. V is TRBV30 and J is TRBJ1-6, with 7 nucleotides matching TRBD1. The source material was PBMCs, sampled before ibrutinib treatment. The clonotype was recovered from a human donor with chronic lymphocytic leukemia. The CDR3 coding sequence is TGTGCCTGGAGGGTCGACAGGGTTGGCACACCCCTCCACTTT. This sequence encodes CAWRVDRVGTPLHF.